Sequencing of this T cell receptor (beta chain) was carried out in a study of early T cells in non-severe SARS-CoV-2 infection. For the study at large: Chains stayed unpaired after sequencing of bulk RNA from unsorted whole blood.

Tagging with unique molecular identifiers was applied to individual cDNA molecules. TCRdb analysed the 5' RACE reads with MiXCR anew, one entry per CDR3 protein. The sample has tens of thousands of distinct CDR3 sequences, more than 9% seen once; the top ten hold about 3.8%. Deletions cut 2 bases from V and 4 bases from J, with 11 bases between. The CDR3 has 14 amino acids. Findings and limits, study-wide: Comparison of clonotypes with VDJdb favored anti-spike CD8 responses while missing private and CD4 specificities.

The sample holds many counts of this clonotype. Its specificity is unknown. The V gene is TRBV12-3 or TRBV12-4, the J gene TRBJ1-2, with a tentative D call TRBD1 (5 bases). This receptor was taken from an adult who was a healthcare worker with PCR-confirmed SARS-CoV-2 infection or an uninfected control (not recorded which). The sample comprised whole blood. The CDR3 region has the DNA TGTGCCAGCAGTTTAAAGGGGACTGGCTATGGCTACACCTTC. This sequence encodes CASSLKGTGYGYTF.